This T cell receptor beta chain is drawn from a study of T cells in Graves' hyperthyroidism and ophthalmopathy. Template material for amplifying TCR beta CDR3 regions consisted of RNA transcripts. The HTBI primer set was used in a first-round RT-PCR of the TCR CDR3. TCRdb reprocessed the multiplex PCR reads via MiXCR and lists one record per CDR3 protein. The sample shows 40,000 or so distinct CDR3 sequences, 49% of them seen only once. This clonotype is labeled large. Its antigen remains unidentified. Those with hyperthyroidism were 18 to 65 years old, newly diagnosed, and ill for under 2 months. Diagnostic assessment was based on clinical symptoms, serum thyroxine and TRAb, thyroid ultrasound and orbital computed tomography. Points from the study as a whole: Appearing also in blood were most of the thyroid clonotypes expanded above 0.001.

With V trimmed by 8 bases and J by 5 bases, 5 bases remained unmatched. Germline-derived CDR1 and CDR2 are KGHDR and SFDVKD. The CDR3 totals 13 residues. The sample taken for sequencing was blood. This chain links TRBV24-1 with TRBJ2-7; TRBD2 matches 10 bases. This clonotype was sampled from a woman aged 50 to 60 with Graves' hyperthyroidism that later progressed to Graves' ophthalmopathy. The CDR3 DNA reads as TGTGCCACCACTTCTAGCGGGAGCGACGAGCAGTACTTC. Its translation: CATTSSGSDEQYF.